The 9 T cell receptor beta chains in this list originate from one sample, sequenced in a study of regulatory T cells in long-lasting Graves disease. iRepertoire HTBI primers and Arm-PCR of CDR3 regions built TCR beta libraries. A single record per CDR3 protein comes from TCRdb applying MiXCR to the multiplex PCR reads. This table holds about 530,000 distinct CDR3 sequences, about 16% found once. Time point of the sample: newly diagnosed GD, antithyroid drugs for less than 3 months. The TCR library was prepared using RNA isolated from PBMCs. The same sample was also used in a study of T cells in Graves' hyperthyroidism and ophthalmopathy.

This specimen was peripheral blood mononuclear cells (PBMCs), taken at new diagnosis, from a patient treated with antithyroid drugs. These receptor sequences come from a woman aged 40-65 years with Graves disease.

The chain carries TRBV9 and TRBJ2-1; 8 positions agree with TRBD2. Germline CDR1 reads SGDLS; CDR2 reads YYNGEE. V dropped 0 bases and J dropped 10; count of bases not matched to a gene: 12. The CDR3 spans 16 residues. DNA for the CDR3: TGTGCCAGCAGCGTAGGGGGTCGGGGGGGGCCGGCCGAGCAGTTCTTC. Its protein is CASSVGGRGGPAEQFF.

V and J are TRBV12-3 or TRBV12-4 and TRBJ1-5, with D possibly TRBD1 on 6 matching bases. CDR3 length equals 15 residues. V shed 7 bases and J shed 8 bases, with 21 bases lying between them. CDR3 in DNA: TGTGCCAGCACCGCGGGGCAGGGCCCAGGGGAGCCCCAGCATTTT. Its protein product is CASTAGQGPGEPQHF.

This clonotype has a count of ten or more. Here the CDR3 reads CASSYRGRLGGVSQPQHF. The CDR3 DNA sequence: TGTGCCAGCAGCTACAGGGGGAGGTTGGGTGGAGTAAGTCAGCCCCAGCATTTT. V gene TRBV12-3 or TRBV12-4 combines with J gene TRBJ1-5; 8 bases align to TRBD1. Losses at the gene ends were 6 bases for V and 6 bases for J; bases not matched to a gene: 19. This CDR3 is built from 18 residues.

This clonotype was picked up many times. The CDR3 DNA reads as TGTGCCAGCAAAATTACTAGCGGGGGGGCAAACAATGAGCAGTTCTTC. Translating gives CASKITSGGANNEQFF. This rearrangement joins TRBV27 to TRBJ2-1, with 13 bases that match TRBD2. The J segment lost 5 bases and the V segment lost 7 bases, leaving 8 bases of the junction unmatched. CDR3 size: 16 residues. Germline V lookup: CDR1 MNHEY, CDR2 SMNVEV (reference sequence).

This clonotype was recorded many times. The chain uses TRBV19 and TRBJ1-1; D is ambiguous. Germline V gene lookup returns CDR1 LNHDA and CDR2 SQIVND (reference sequence). Trimming removed 9 bases from V and 0 bases from J, with 11 bases in between. The CDR3 runs to 13 residues. The CDR3 bases are TGTGCCAGCCGCCGGGCCATGAACACTGAAGCTTTCTTT. It specifies CASRRAMNTEAFF. The whole variable domain, remainder taken from reference TRBV19 and TRBJ1-1, is DGGITQSPKYLFRKEGQNVTLSCEQNLNHDAMYWYRQDPGQGLRLIYYSQIVNDFQKGDIAEGYSVSREKKESFPLTVTSAQKNPTAFYLCASRRAMNTEAFFGQGTRLTVV.

This chain joins TRBV7-2 and TRBJ1-2; perhaps TRBD1 as D (5 bases). Between the trimmed V and J ends, which lost 5 bases and 6 bases, there was a span of 16 bases. From germline, CDR1 is SGHTA and CDR2 FQGNSA. The CDR3 loop spans 14 amino acids. In DNA, the CDR3 is TGTGCCAGCAGCCCAGTGGGTGCAGGGCATGGCTACACCTTC. Protein sequence: CASSPVGAGHGYTF.

This clonotype was seen at least ten times. The DNA of the CDR3 is TGTGCCAGCAGCTTAGGGCAGGAAACTGAAGCTTTCTTT. Protein sequence: CASSLGQETEAFF. The chain is built from TRBV11-2 and TRBJ1-1, with D hard to call. V was trimmed by 1 base and J by 5 bases, leaving 8 bases between them. This CDR3 contains 13 residues. Germline CDR1 and CDR2: SGHAT and FQNNGV.

This clonotype came up many times. The chain couples TRBV12-3 or TRBV12-4 to TRBJ2-3, with 8 positions matching TRBD2. This CDR3 contains 18 residues. V gave up 4 bases and J gave up 2 bases; unmatched junction bases: 14. CDR3 loop: CASSSGLAGFAITDTQYF. The CDR3 DNA follows: TGTGCCAGCAGTTCGGGGCTAGCGGGCTTCGCTATCACAGATACGCAGTATTTT.

The sample holds many counts of this clonotype. This rearrangement joins TRBV2 to TRBJ1-1, with D possibly being TRBD1 (5 bases). The V end lost 4 bases, the J end lost 4 bases, and 10 bases lay between the germline ends. There are 13 residues in the CDR3. Germline assignment: CDR1 SNHLY and CDR2 FYNNEI. The CDR3 is CASSGGESTEAFF. The CDR3 DNA reads as TGTGCCAGCAGTGGGGGCGAGAGCACTGAAGCTTTCTTT.